These 22 T cell receptor beta chains came from one sample sequenced in a study of blood T cell repertoires in COVID-19. Data came from immunoSEQ multiplex PCR; TCRdb stores just in-frame clones and leaves some out. The sample carries tens of thousands of clones, more than 80% recorded once. Sequencing used peripheral blood. The receptors come from a woman of 80 years or more with acute or convalescent COVID-19.

The chain recombines TRBV5-4 with TRBJ2-7; 10 bases align to TRBD1. CDR1 and CDR2 (germline): SGHNT, YYREEE (reference sequence). V shed 3 bases and J 7 bases; nucleotides not matched to a gene: 7. CDR3 length equals 14 residues. DNA for the CDR3: TGTGCCAGCAGCTCCCGGGACAGGGGTGTGGAGCAGTACTTC. Translation: CASSSRDRGVEQYF.

The chain employs TRBV7-2 and TRBJ1-1; D is possibly TRBD1 (5 bases). The germline gives CDR1 SGHTA, CDR2 FQGNSA. The CDR3 consists of 14 residues. The V gene lost 2 bases and the J gene lost 0 bases, with 7 bases spanning the gap. The CDR3 reads CASSLRGMNTEAFF. DNA for the CDR3: TGTGCCAGCAGCTTAAGGGGTATGAACACTGAAGCTTTCTTT.

This chain uses TRBV7-3 with TRBJ2-5; 8 nucleotides match TRBD1. This CDR3 spans 13 amino acids. Trimming cost V 5 bases and J 5 bases; bases outside gene matches: 4. The V gene's germline CDR1 is SGHTA and CDR2 FQGTGA. The CDR3 protein is CASSMTGEETQYF. DNA of the CDR3: TGTGCCAGCAGCATGACAGGGGAGGAGACCCAGTACTTC. Full variable domain (missing parts from reference TRBV7-3 and TRBJ2-5): GAGVSQTPSNKVTEKGKYVELRCDPISGHTALYWYRQSLGQGPEFLIYFQGTGAADDSGLPNDRFFAVRPEGSVSTLKIQRTERGDSAVYLCASSMTGEETQYFGPGTRLLVL.

The rearrangement links TRBV10-1 to TRBJ2-5; 12 bases align to TRBD2. Germline values: CDR1 WNHNN, CDR2 SYGVQD (reference sequence). V gave up 4 bases and J gave up 5 bases; unmatched junction bases: 8. The CDR3 sequence is 16 residues long. The CDR3 here is CASSAASGRAAETQYF. The CDR3 DNA follows: TGCGCCAGCAGTGCCGCTAGCGGGAGGGCCGCTGAGACCCAGTACTTC.

The rearrangement uses TRBV5-1 and TRBJ1-6, with 10 bases fitting TRBD1. Germline assignment: CDR1 SGHRS and CDR2 YFSETQ. The V and J ends lost 7 bases and 7 bases, in that order; junction bases with no gene match: 5. CDR3 size: 14 residues. In DNA form, the CDR3 reads TGCGCCAGCGGACAGGGGGTAGGAAATTCACCCCTCCACTTT. Amino acids: CASGQGVGNSPLHF.

This clone was found once. V usage is TRBV10-3 and J usage is TRBJ2-1, with 7 positions matching TRBD2. The germline gives CDR1 ENHRY, CDR2 SYGVKD. With 7 bases clipped from V and 11 bases from J, the junction kept 11 bases outside the gene matches. CDR3 length equals 13 residues. The CDR3 is CAINDLLTSQQFF. The CDR3 DNA follows: TGTGCCATCAATGACCTTCTGACTAGCCAGCAGTTCTTC.

The chain uses TRBV9 and TRBJ2-1, with 9 bases that match TRBD2. CDR3 length: 14 amino acids. V dropped 4 bases and J dropped 10; count of bases not matched to a gene: 9. The V gene's germline CDR1 is SGDLS and CDR2 YYNGEE. The CDR3 here is CASSSPGLAGEQFF. DNA for the CDR3: TGTGCCAGCAGCTCCCCGGGACTAGCCGGGGAGCAGTTCTTC.

The J gene is TRBJ2-1, the V gene TRBV5-1; the D gene is possibly TRBD1 (5 bases). The V gene lost 4 bases and the J gene lost 2 bases, with 7 bases spanning the gap. This CDR3 comprises 13 residues. Germline V lookup: CDR1 SGHRS, CDR2 YFSETQ. The CDR3 nucleotides read TGCGCCAGCAGCGGGGCAACCTACAATGAGCAGTTCTTC. This gives the protein CASSGATYNEQFF.

V and J are TRBV6-2 or TRBV6-3 and TRBJ1-5; no clear D. V lost 9 bases and J 0 bases, leaving 15 bases between the germline ends. CDR1 and CDR2 from the germline V gene are MNHEY and SVGEGT. The CDR3 covers 15 residues. CDR3 in amino acids: CASSGVDYSNQPQHF. CDR3 nucleotide sequence: TGTGCCAGTAGCGGGGTCGACTATAGCAATCAGCCCCAGCATTTT.

This chain uses TRBV6-1 with TRBJ2-4; D is unclear. This CDR3 region has 14 residues. Germline-derived CDR1 and CDR2 are MNHNS and SASEGT. The germline V and J ends were trimmed by 2 bases and 0 bases, with 5 bases remaining between them. The chain's CDR3 is CASSESVAKNIQYF. CDR3 in DNA: TGTGCCAGCAGTGAATCAGTAGCCAAAAACATTCAGTACTTC.

The V and J genes are TRBV9 and TRBJ2-5; 9 positions match TRBD2. This CDR3 spans 15 amino acids. Germline CDR1 reads SGDLS; CDR2 reads YYNGEE. The ends lost 0 bases at V and 5 bases at J; junction bases unmatched: 5. The CDR3 coding sequence is TGTGCCAGCAGCGTAGGGCGGGAGGGAGGCGAGACCCAGTACTTC. Translation gives CASSVGREGGETQYF. The complete variable domain, with remaining parts taken from reference TRBV9 and TRBJ2-5, reads DSGVTQTPKHLITATGQRVTLRCSPRSGDLSVYWYQQSLDQGLQFLIQYYNGEERAKGNILERFSAQQFPDLHSELNLSSLELGDSALYFCASSVGREGGETQYFGPGTRLLVL.

This clone was counted a single time. A read error may produce the germline difference seen at one junction end. J is TRBJ1-2 and V is TRBV7-7; 12 bases align to TRBD1. Germline CDR1 and CDR2: SSHAT and FNYEAQ (reference sequence). This CDR3 is built from 14 residues. This chain's CDR3 is CASNPGQGADGYTF. Written as DNA, the CDR3 is TGTGCTAGCAACCCGGGACAGGGGGCTGACGGCTACACCTTC.

The V and J genes are TRBV19 and TRBJ1-1; TRBD1 aligns across 10 bases. The CDR3 is 16 residues long. The trim removed 11 bases at V and 3 bases at J, leaving 15 bases unmatched. Per germline, CDR1 LNHDA and CDR2 SQIVND (reference sequence). CDR3 sequence (DNA): TGTGCCTCAAAAAAGGGACAGGGGACACTTGACACTGAAGCTTTCTTT. This sequence encodes CASKKGQGTLDTEAFF.

The chain uses TRBV2 and TRBJ2-4; weak D call: TRBD2 (6 bases). The germline gives CDR1 SNHLY, CDR2 FYNNEI. Trimming shortened V by 5 bases and J by 6 bases, and 11 bases separated the two germline ends. CDR3 length: 13 residues. The CDR3 nucleotides are TGTGCCAGCAGTCCTGTGGGGGGAAACATTCAGTACTTC. Translating gives CASSPVGGNIQYF.

The chain links TRBV28 to TRBJ2-3; no definite D call. V was clipped by 5 bases and J by 10 bases, with 13 bases between them. This CDR3 region has 12 residues. From germline, CDR1 is MDHEN and CDR2 SYDVKM. The CDR3: CASSLEYGSQYF. CDR3 sequence (DNA): TGTGCCAGCAGTCTTGAATACGGGTCGCAGTATTTT.

This chain uses TRBV18 with TRBJ2-2; D not certain. The CDR3 consists of 15 residues. V lost 4 bases, J lost 7 bases, and 16 bases lay in between. The germline V gene has CDR1 KGHSH and CDR2 LQKENI. The CDR3 protein is CASSRVSPPFGELFF. The CDR3 DNA reads TGTGCCAGCTCACGTGTGAGTCCCCCCTTCGGGGAGCTGTTTTTT.

V is TRBV11-2 and J is TRBJ2-7; 8 bases are shared with TRBD2. The length of the CDR3 is 14 residues. CDR1 and CDR2 from the germline V gene are SGHAT and FQNNGV. The V gene end was trimmed by 5 bases and the J gene end by 6 bases; junction bases not matched to a gene: 9. The CDR3 nucleotides read TGTGCCAGCAGCCTTCTCCAGCGGGAGACCGAGCAGTACTTC. Translated: CASSLLQRETEQYF. Drawing the rest from reference TRBV11-2 and TRBJ2-7, the complete variable domain is EAGVAQSPRYKIIEKRQSVAFWCNPISGHATLYWYQQILGQGPKLLIQFQNNGVVDDSQLPKDRFSAERLKGVDSTLKIQPAKLEDSAVYLCASSLLQRETEQYFGPGTRLTVT.

This clone was detected only once. The chain employs TRBV5-1 and TRBJ2-3; 14 positions match TRBD2. J lost 4 bases, V lost 0 bases, and 4 bases had no gene match. The CDR3 is 17 amino acids. Looked up from germline, CDR1 is SGHRS and CDR2 is YFSETQ. CDR3 region: CASSLGGTSGSSDTQYF. The CDR3 bases are TGCGCCAGCAGCTTGGGGGGGACTAGCGGGAGCTCAGATACGCAGTATTTT.

The chain recombines TRBV11-2 with TRBJ2-5, with a tentative D call TRBD1 (5 bases). Germline V gene sequence: CDR1 SGHAT, CDR2 FQNNGV. This CDR3 has 12 residues. The V end lost 5 bases, the J end lost 5 bases, and 9 bases lay between the germline ends. The CDR3 loop is CASSPQGETQYF. The CDR3 DNA is TGTGCCAGCAGCCCCCAGGGTGAGACCCAGTACTTC.

V and J are TRBV19 and TRBJ2-7; 9 positions match TRBD1. Germline assignment: CDR1 LNHDA and CDR2 SQIVND (reference sequence). The V segment lost 5 bases and the J segment 4 bases; nucleotides outside the gene matches: 3. The CDR3 consists of 13 residues. This CDR3 is CASSFGQGYEQYF. Here the CDR3 DNA reads TGTGCCAGTAGTTTTGGACAGGGGTACGAGCAGTACTTC.

Only a few counts were recorded for this clone. The chain is built from TRBV7-2 and TRBJ2-7; TRBD2 agrees at 8 bases. From germline, CDR1 is SGHTA and CDR2 FQGNSA. V was clipped by 2 bases and J by 5 bases; unmatched bases: 8. The CDR3 is 15 amino acids. The CDR3 protein is CASSLFPGLENEQYF. CDR3 nucleotides: TGTGCCAGCAGCTTATTCCCGGGACTAGAAAACGAGCAGTACTTC.

The V gene is TRBV5-6, the J gene TRBJ1-2, with 8 bases fitting TRBD1. The germline CDR1 and CDR2 sequences are SGHDT and YYEEEE. The CDR3 has 17 residues. Losses at the gene ends were 0 bases for V and 1 base for J; bases not matched to a gene: 8. The CDR3 nucleotides read TGTGCCAGCAGCTTGGGGACAGGGCGGGGAGGTAACTATGGCTACACCTTC. As protein: CASSLGTGRGGNYGYTF.